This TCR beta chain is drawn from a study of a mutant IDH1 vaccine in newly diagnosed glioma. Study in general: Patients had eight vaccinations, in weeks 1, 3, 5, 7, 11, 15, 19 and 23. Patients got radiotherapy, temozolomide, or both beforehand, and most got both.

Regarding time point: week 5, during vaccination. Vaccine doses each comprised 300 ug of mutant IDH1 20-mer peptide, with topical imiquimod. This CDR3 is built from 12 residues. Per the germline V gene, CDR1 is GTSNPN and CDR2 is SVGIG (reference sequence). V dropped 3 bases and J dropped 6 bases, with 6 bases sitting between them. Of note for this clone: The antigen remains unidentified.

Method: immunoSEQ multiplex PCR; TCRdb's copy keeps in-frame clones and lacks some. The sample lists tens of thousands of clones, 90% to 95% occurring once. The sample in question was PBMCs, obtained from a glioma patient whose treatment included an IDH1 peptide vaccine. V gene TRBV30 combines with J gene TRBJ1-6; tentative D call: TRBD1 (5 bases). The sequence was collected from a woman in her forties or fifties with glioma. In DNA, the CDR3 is TGTGCCTGGAGGGGGGGTAATTCACCCCTCCACTTT. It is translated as CAWRGGNSPLHF.